This T cell receptor (beta chain) emerged from a study of T cell repertoires in cytomegalovirus infection. Background on the study: CMV infection plus the matching HLA type was flagged by public TCR beta signatures. Points from the study as a whole: Identification of carriers of CMV plus the relevant HLA was performed using cumulative public TCR beta family frequency. Dominating the ex vivo response were TCR beta clonotypes that were CMV-specific and HLA-C-restricted.

Many counts were recorded for this clonotype. The antigen is undetermined. Germline V gene lookup returns CDR1 SQVTM and CDR2 ANQGSEA. The V end lost 5 bases, the J end lost 0 bases, and 11 bases lay between the germline ends. The CDR3 has 14 amino acids. TCRdb itself ran the reads through MiXCR, one entry per CDR3 protein. Of roughly 320,000 distinct CDR3 sequences listed, about 9.2% are singletons. V and J are TRBV29-1 and TRBJ2-4; a possible D gene is TRBD1 (6 bases). Sequencing was done on a sample of PBMCs. The clonotype originates from a human donor in good health (CMV status not recorded). Some clones in this sample may be carry-over from other donors' samples. The CDR3 spells CSVTGNLAKNIQYF. CDR3 sequence (DNA): TGCAGCGTTACAGGGAACTTAGCCAAAAACATTCAGTACTTC.